This T cell receptor (beta chain) was profiled in a study of blood T cell repertoires in COVID-19. On the study more broadly: Donors in the United States, Italy and Spain gave samples during acute or convalescent COVID-19.

The authors' processing: Reference gene primer amplification gave nucleated cell count estimates. Profiling relied on immunoSEQ multiplex PCR, and the TCRdb table lists in-frame clones only, not all of them. V, J and clone size are those of that table, while D and trimming were read from the DNA. The table includes some 110,000 clones, roughly 90% detected once. Germline V gene sequence: CDR1 SGHRS, CDR2 YFSETQ. The CDR3 length is 14 residues. Trimming removed 0 bases from V and 3 bases from J, with 9 bases in between. V is TRBV5-1 and J is TRBJ1-1; possible D gene TRBD1, 5 bases. The receptor comes from a man aged 70 or older who had recovered from COVID-19. Sequenced input: peripheral blood. The CDR3 nucleotides are TGCGCCAGCAGCTTGGCAGGGATGGACACTGAAGCTTTCTTT. Translated: CASSLAGMDTEAFF.